The clone carrying this TCR beta chain has a single count. The data were taken from a study of blood T cell repertoires in COVID-19. With V trimmed by 4 bases and J by 5 bases, 11 bases remained unmatched. CDR3 length: 17 amino acids. Germline V gene data show CDR1 as LGHNA and CDR2 as YNFKEQ. Only in-frame clones appear in the TCRdb table, and some are missing; sequencing was by immunoSEQ multiplex PCR. The sample comprises about 360,000 clones, less than 90% of which are singletons, and just over 7% rests with the top ten. The genes are TRBV4-2 and TRBJ2-3, with 11 nucleotides matching TRBD2. The TCR was taken from a woman aged 60-70 years with COVID-19, enrolled during active disease. What was sequenced was peripheral blood. In DNA, the CDR3 is TGTGCCAGCAGCCGGGCGCATAGCGGGGGGGCCGAAGATACGCAGTATTTT. Translating it yields CASSRAHSGGAEDTQYF.